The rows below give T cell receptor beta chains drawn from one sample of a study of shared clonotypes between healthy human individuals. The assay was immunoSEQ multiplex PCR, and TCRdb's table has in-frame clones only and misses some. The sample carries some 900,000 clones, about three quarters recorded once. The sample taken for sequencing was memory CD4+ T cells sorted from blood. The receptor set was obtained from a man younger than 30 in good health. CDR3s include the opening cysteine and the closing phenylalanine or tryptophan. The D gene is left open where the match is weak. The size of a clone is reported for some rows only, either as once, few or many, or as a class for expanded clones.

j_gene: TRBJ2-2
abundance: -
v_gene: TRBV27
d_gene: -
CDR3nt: TGTGCCAGCAGACTTACGGGGTCCGGGGAGCTGTTTTTT
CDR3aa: CASRLTGSGELFF

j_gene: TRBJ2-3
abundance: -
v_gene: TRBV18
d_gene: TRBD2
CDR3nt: TGTGCCAGCTCCCCATTAGCGGGAGGGTCTACAGATACGCAGTATTTT
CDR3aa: CASSPLAGGSTDTQYF

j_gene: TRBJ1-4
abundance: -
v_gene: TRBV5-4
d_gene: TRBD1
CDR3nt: TGTGCCAGCAGCATAGGAGGGGGCCCAATGGAAAAACTGTTTTTT
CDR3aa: CASSIGGGPMEKLFF

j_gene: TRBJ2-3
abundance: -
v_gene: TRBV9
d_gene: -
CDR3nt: TGTGCCAGCAGCGTAGAGGACTTCCCCTCTAGCACAGATACGCAGTATTTT
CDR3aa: CASSVEDFPSSTDTQYF

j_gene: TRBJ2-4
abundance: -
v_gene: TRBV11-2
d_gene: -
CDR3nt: TGTGCCAGCAGCTTAGTGACCGGGGGCCAGAACATTCAGTACTTC
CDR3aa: CASSLVTGGQNIQYF

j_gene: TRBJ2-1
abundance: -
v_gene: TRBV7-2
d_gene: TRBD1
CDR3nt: TGTGCCAGCAGCCCGGGACAGGGTGGACACAATGAGCAGTTCTTC
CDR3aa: CASSPGQGGHNEQFF

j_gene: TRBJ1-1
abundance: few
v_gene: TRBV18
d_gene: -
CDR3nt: TGTGCCAGCTCACCAATCATGGGTGCTATGAACACTGAAGCTTTCTTT
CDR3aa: CASSPIMGAMNTEAFF

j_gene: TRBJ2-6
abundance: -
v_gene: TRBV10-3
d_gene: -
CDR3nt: TGTGCCATCAGTGAAGATTCCAACCATGGCCCTGGGGCCAACGTCCTGACTTTC
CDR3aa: CAISEDSNHGPGANVLTF

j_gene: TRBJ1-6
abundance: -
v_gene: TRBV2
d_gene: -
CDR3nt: TGTGCCAGCAGTGAAGCCCTATCACCCCTCCACTTT
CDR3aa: CASSEALSPLHF

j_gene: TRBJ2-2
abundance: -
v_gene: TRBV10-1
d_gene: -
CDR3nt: TGCGCCAGCAGTGAGTTCCGCGGGGCAGAGGGGGAGCTGTTTTTT
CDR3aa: CASSEFRGAEGELFF

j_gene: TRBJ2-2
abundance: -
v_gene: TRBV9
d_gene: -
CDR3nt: TGTGCCAGCAGCGTAGAGGTAACGAACACCGGGGAGCTGTTTTTT
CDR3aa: CASSVEVTNTGELFF

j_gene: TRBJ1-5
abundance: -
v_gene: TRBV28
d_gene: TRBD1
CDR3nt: TGTGCCAGCAGTTCCTCGGACAGGTCCCATCAGCCCCAGCATTTT
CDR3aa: CASSSSDRSHQPQHF

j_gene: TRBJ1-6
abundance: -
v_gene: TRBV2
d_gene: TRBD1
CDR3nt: TGTGCCAGCAGTGAGCGTAGGGGTGGACAGGGGAGAGGGTCCTATAATTCACCCCTCCACTTT
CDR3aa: CASSERRGGQGRGSYNSPLHF

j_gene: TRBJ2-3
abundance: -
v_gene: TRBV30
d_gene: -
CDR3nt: TGTGCCTGGAGTGTCCTGGGTGATACGCAGTATTTT
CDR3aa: CAWSVLGDTQYF

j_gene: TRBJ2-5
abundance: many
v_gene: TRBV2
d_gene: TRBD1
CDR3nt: TGTGCCAGCAGCCCTGACAGGGGGCAAGAGACCCAGTACTTC
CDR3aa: CASSPDRGQETQYF

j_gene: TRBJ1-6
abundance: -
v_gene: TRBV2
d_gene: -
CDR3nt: TGTGCCAGCAGGCAAGTGGGTTCACCCCTCCACTTT
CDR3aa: CASRQVGSPLHF

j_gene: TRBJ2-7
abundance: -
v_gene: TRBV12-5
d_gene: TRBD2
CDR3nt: TGTGCTAGTGGTACGAGCGGGAGCCAGGGCGAGCAGTACTTC
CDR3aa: CASGTSGSQGEQYF

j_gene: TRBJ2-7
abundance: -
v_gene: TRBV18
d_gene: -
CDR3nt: TGTGCCAGCTCACTCGGACAGCAATACGAGCAGTACTTC
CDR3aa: CASSLGQQYEQYF

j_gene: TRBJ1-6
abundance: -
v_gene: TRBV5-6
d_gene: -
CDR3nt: TGTGCCAGCAGCTTGGCCTGGATTCCTAATTCACCCCTCCACTTT
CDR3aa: CASSLAWIPNSPLHF

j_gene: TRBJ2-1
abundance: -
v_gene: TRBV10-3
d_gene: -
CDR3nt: TGTGCCATCAGTGAGGGCAGCCTACGGTTGAGTGAGCAGTTCTTC
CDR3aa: CAISEGSLRLSEQFF

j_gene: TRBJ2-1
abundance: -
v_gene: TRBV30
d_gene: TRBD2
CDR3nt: TGTGCCTGGAGTCGCAATAGCGGGAGGCTGTACAATGAGCAGTTCTTC
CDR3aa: CAWSRNSGRLYNEQFF

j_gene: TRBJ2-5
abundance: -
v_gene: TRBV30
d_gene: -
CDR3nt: TGTGCCTGGACGCGGGGGCCGGTTTTTGAGACCCAGTACTTC
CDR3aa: CAWTRGPVFETQYF

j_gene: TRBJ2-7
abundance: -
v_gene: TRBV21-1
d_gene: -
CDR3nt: TGTGCCAGCAGCTTTATACCGACCCCTCCGTCCCGGGACGTAGACTCCTACGAGCAGTACTTC
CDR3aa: CASSFIPTPPSRDVDSYEQYF

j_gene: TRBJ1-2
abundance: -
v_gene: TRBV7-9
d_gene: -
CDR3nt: TGTGCCAGCAGCTTTGATGGGACATACACCTTC
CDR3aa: CASSFDGTYTF

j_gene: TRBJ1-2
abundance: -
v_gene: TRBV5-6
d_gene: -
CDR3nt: TGTGCCAGCAGCACGACAGGCTATGGCTACACCTTC
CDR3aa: CASSTTGYGYTF

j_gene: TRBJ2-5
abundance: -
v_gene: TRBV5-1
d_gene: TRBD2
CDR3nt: TGCGCCAGCACAACGGGAGGGCAAGAGACCCAGTACTTC
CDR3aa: CASTTGGQETQYF

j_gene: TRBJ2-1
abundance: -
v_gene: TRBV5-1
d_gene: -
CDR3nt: TGCGCCAGCAGCGTCGCCATGAACTCCTACAATGAGCAGTTCTTC
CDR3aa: CASSVAMNSYNEQFF

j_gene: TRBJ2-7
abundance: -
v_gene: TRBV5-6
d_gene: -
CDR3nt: TGTGCCAGCAGCTTGGCCCGGGGCACCGAGCAGTACTTC
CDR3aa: CASSLARGTEQYF

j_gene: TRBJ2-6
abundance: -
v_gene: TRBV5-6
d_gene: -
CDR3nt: TGTGCCAGCAGCTTGGGGGCCGGCTCTGGGGCCAACGTCCTGACTTTC
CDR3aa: CASSLGAGSGANVLTF

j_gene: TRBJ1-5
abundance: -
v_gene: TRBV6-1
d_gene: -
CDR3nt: TGTGCCAGCAGTGAAGCGTTTGGGGGGACTCAGCCCCAGCATTTT
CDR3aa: CASSEAFGGTQPQHF